Listed here is a single T cell receptor (beta chain). This receptor's antigen is unknown. Mismatch with germline at one junction end may stem from a read error. This sample was included in a study of identical twins (dated by TCRdb to 2015 to 2016). A note on the overall study: TCR alpha and beta repertoires from monozygotic twins, unrelated adults of various ages and cord blood were deep-sequenced to test whether fetal clonotypes persist. To rule out contamination, replicate twin experiments were performed at different times with different library preparation protocols. The research as a whole found: Conclusions relied on cross-sectional statistical analysis, since the same donors could not be followed over many years. Compared with coincidental sharing between unrelated individuals, out-of-frame TCR alpha sequences shared between twins had an excess of sequences with low generation probability. In monozygotic twins, recombination models systematically underestimated out-of-frame TCR alpha sharing, but the models matched the sharing seen between unrelated individuals. Abundant cord blood beta clonotypes had fewer insertions, young adult naive repertoires showed a similar but weaker trend, and memory repertoires showed no such trend. Invariant T cells such as MAIT and iNKT could partly confound zero-insertion analyses, although diverse VJ usage argued against such confounding for most clonotypes. Excess twin sharing in beta out-of-frame sequences was weaker because fewer shared sequences lowered the signal-to-noise ratio.

Every donor in the study was a healthy Caucasian. Three pairs of female monozygotic twins, all aged 18 to 29 years, were included in the twin cohort. CD4+ and CD8+ T cell populations were isolated with positive isolation kits from Invitrogen. The library came from 5' RACE. TCRdb lists the instrument as Illumina HiSeq 2000. A universal primer binding site was added through template switching, and the final cDNA carried a unique molecular identifier so that TCR cDNA molecules could be counted accurately. Specific primers in the conserved constant-segment region were used to synthesize first-strand cDNA for TCR alpha and beta chains. Each cDNA library was double barcoded, with a SMART-Mk sample barcode plus Illumina barcodes, to control for contamination. TruSeq adapter sequences and Illumina sample barcodes were added in two successive PCR steps. Sequencing of the TCR alpha and beta cDNA libraries was done on the Illumina HiSeq platform using custom primers. As for the original processing: Raw reads were processed with MiGEC to extract unique molecular identifiers, and MiXCR was used to determine CDR3 positions. Recombination models were inferred per individual with the repgenHMM and IGoR tools using an EM algorithm. The tcR package in R was used for shared clonotype analysis, with sharing normalized by the product of cloneset sizes. To study raw recombination free of thymic and clonal selection effects, out-of-frame nonproductive sequences were analyzed. Clones were called with MiXCR by TCRdb after fastp trimmed the public reads at Q25, and only in-frame beta chains were retained. All rows with the same CDR3 protein become a single entry with the most common DNA and genes. It is TCRdb's table, rather than the study itself, that gives the V and J calls and clone size. The table for this sample lists around 530,000 distinct CDR3 sequences; about 16% of them were counted only once. Roughly 0.46% of the sample is in the top ten clones.

Its CDR3 holds 18 amino acids, cysteine through phenylalanine. CDR3 DNA only is kept here, 54 bases in frame from base 1. Per the germline V gene (reference sequence), DFQATT is the CDR1 and SNEGSKA is the CDR2. The sample was also linked to a second study, of yellow fever vaccine responses in identical twins. As the second paper documents: The authors reported that the T cell response to vaccination in identical twins appeared partly convergent and partly personalized. The study precisely tracked vaccine-responding T cell clones in identical twins.

The TCR sequence derives from a woman aged 18-29 years in good health. The rearranged segments are TRBV20-1 and TRBJ2-6; the D gene is not confidently resolved. Sequencing used CD4+ T cells sorted from blood. Read as DNA, the sequence is TGCTGTGCTAGAGATCAAGCAAGCGCGTTGATCGGGGCCAACGTCCTGACTTTC. Translated, it gives CCARDQASALIGANVLTF.